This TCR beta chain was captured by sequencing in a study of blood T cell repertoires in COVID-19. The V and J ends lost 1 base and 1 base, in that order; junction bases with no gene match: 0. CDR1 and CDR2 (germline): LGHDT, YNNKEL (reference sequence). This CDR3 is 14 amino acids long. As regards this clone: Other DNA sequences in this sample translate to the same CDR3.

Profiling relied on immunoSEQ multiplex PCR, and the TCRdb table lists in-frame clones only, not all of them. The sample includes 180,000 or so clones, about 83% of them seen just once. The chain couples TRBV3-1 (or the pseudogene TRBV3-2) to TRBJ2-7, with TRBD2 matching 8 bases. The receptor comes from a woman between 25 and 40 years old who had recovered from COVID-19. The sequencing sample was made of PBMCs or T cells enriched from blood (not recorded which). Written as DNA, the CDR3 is TGTGCCAGCAGCCAAGCGGGAGGGTCCTACGAGCAGTACTTC. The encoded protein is CASSQAGGSYEQYF.